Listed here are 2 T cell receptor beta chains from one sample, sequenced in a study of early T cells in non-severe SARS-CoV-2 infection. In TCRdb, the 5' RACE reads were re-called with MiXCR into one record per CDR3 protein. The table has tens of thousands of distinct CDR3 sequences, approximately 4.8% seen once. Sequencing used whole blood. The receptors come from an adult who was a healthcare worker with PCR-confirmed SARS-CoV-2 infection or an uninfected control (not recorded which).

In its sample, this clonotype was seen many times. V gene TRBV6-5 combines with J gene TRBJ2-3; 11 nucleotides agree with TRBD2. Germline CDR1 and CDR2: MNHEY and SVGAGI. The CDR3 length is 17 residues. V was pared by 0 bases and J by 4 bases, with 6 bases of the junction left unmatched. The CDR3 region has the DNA TGTGCCAGCAGTTACTCGGGTAGCGGGGGGGCCCCAGATACGCAGTATTTT. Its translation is CASSYSGSGGAPDTQYF.

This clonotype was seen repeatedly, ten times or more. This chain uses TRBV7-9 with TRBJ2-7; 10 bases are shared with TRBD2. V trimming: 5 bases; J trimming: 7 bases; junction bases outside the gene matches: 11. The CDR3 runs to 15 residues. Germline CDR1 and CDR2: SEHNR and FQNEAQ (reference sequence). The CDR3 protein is CASSLSWLAGEEQYF. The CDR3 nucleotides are TGTGCCAGCAGCCTCTCTTGGCTAGCGGGGGAGGAGCAGTACTTC.